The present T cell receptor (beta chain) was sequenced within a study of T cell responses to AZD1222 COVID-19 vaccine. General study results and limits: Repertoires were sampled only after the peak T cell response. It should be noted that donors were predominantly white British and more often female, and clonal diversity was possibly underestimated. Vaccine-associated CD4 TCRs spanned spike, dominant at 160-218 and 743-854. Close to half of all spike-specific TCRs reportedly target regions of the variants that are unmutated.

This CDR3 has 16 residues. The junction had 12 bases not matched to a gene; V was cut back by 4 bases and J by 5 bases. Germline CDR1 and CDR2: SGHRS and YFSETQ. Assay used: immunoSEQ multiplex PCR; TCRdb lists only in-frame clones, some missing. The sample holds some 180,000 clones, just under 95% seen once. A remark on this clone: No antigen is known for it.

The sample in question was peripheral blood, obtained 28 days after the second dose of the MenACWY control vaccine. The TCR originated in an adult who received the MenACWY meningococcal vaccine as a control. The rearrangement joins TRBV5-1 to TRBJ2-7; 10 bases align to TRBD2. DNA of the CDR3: TGCGCCAGCAGCGGCATAGCGGGGGGTCCCCCTGACGAGCAGTACTTC. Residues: CASSGIAGGPPDEQYF.